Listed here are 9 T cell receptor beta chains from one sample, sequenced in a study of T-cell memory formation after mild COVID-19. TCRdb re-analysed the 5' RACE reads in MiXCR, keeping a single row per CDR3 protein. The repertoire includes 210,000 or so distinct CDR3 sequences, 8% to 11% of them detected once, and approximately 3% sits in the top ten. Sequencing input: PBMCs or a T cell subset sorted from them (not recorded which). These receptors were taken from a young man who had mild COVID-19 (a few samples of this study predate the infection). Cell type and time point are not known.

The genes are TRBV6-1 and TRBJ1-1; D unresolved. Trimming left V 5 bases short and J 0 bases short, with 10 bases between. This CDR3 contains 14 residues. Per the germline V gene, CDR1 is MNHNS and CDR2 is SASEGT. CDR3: CASSLLPVNTEAFF. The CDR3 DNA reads TGTGCCAGCAGTCTTCTCCCCGTGAACACTGAAGCTTTCTTT.

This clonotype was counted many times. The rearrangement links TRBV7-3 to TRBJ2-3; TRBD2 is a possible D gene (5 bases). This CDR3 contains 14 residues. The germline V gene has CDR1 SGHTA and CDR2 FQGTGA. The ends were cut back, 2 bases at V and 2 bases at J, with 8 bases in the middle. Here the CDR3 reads CASSLPGVTDTQYF. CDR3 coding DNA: TGTGCCAGCAGCTTACCCGGGGTCACAGATACGCAGTATTTT.

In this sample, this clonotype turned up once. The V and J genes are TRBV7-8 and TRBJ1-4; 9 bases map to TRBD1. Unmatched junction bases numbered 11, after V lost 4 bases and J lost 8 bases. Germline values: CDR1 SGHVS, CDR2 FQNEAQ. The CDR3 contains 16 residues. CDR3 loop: CASSSHRQGEEEKLFF. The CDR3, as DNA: TGTGCCAGCAGCTCCCATCGACAGGGGGAGGAAGAAAAACTGTTTTTT.

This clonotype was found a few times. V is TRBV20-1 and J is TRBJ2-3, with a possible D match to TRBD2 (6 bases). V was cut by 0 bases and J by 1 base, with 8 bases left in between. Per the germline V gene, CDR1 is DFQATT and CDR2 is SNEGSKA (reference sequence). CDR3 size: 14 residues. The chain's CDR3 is CSARDSGGTDTQYF. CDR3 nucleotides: TGCAGTGCTAGAGATTCGGGGGGCACAGATACGCAGTATTTT.

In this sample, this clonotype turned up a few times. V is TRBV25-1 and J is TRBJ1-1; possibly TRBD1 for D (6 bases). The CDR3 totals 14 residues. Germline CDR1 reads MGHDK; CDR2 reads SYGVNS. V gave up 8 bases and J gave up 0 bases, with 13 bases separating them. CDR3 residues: CASSKGGMNTEAFF. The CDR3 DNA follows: TGTGCCAGCTCAAAGGGGGGGATGAACACTGAAGCTTTCTTT.

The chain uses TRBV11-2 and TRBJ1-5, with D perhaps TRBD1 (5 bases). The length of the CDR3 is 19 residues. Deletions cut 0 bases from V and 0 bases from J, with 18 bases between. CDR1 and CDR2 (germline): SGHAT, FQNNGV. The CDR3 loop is CASSLDDSPGRDSNQPQHF. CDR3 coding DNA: TGTGCCAGCAGCTTAGACGACAGCCCCGGGCGCGATAGCAATCAGCCCCAGCATTTT.

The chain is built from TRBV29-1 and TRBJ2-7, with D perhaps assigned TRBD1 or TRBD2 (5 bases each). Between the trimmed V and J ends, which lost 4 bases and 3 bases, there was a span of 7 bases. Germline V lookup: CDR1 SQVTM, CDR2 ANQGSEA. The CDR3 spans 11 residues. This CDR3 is CSVGGDYEQYF. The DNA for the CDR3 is TGCAGCGTTGGAGGGGACTACGAGCAGTACTTC.

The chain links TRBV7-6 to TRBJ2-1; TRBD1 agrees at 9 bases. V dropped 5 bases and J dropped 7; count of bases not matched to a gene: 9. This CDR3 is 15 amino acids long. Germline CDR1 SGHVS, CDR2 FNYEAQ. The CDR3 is CASSHPGTGLNEQFF. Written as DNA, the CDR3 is TGTGCCAGCAGCCACCCCGGGACAGGGTTGAATGAGCAGTTCTTC. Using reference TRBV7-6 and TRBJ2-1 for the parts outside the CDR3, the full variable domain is GAGVSQSPRYKVTKRGQDVALRCDPISGHVSLYWYRQALGQGPEFLTYFNYEAQQDKSGLPNDRFSAERPEGSISTLTIQRTEQRDSAMYRCASSHPGTGLNEQFFGPGTRLTVL.

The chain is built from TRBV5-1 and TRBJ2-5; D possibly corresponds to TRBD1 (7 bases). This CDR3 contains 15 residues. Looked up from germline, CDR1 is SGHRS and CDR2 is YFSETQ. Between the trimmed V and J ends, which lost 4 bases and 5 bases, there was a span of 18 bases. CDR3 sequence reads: CASSTGDSGGETQYF. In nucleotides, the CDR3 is TGCGCCAGCAGCACGGGGGACAGCGGTGGGGAGACCCAGTACTTC.